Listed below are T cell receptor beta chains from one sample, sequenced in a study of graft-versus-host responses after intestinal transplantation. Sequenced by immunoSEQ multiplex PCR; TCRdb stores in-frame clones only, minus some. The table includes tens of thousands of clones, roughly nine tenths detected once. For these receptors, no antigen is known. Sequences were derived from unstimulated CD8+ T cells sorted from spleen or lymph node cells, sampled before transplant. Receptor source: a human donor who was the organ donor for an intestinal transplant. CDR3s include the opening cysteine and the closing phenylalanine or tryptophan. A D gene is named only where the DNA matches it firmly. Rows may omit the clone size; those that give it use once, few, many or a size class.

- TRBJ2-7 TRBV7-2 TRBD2 CASSLGTSGWGFYEQYF TGTGCCAGCAGCCTGGGGACTAGCGGGTGGGGTTTCTACGAGCAGTACTTC
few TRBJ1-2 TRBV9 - CASTLGAGYGYTF TGTGCCAGCACCCTAGGGGCAGGTTATGGCTACACCTTC
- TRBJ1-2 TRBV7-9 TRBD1 CASSKTGGYGYTF TGTGCCAGCAGCAAAACAGGGGGATATGGCTACACCTTC
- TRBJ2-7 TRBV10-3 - CAISVPDRAYEQYF TGTGCCATCAGTGTACCAGACAGAGCCTACGAGCAGTACTTC
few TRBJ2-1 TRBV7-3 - CASSSHQRDEQFF TGTGCCAGCAGCTCACATCAGCGGGATGAGCAGTTCTTC
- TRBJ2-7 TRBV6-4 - CASPVWRVCGQYF TGTGCCAGCCCCGTATGGAGGGTTTGTGGGCAGTACTTC
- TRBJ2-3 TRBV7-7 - CASSSRREGDTQYF TGTGCTAGCAGCTCCAGACGGGAAGGAGATACGCAGTATTTT
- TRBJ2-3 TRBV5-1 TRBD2 CASTLAGTPSTDTQYF TGCGCCAGCACTCTAGCGGGAACCCCTAGCACAGATACGCAGTATTTT
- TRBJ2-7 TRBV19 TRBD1 CASGAGTGVSYEQYF TGTGCCAGTGGGGCCGGGACAGGAGTATCCTACGAGCAGTACTTC
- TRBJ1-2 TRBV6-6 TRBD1 CAISQGHGYTF TGTGCCATCTCACAGGGGCATGGCTACACCTTC
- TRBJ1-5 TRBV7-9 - CASSLRQNQPQHF TGTGCCAGCAGCTTAAGACAGAATCAGCCCCAGCATTTT
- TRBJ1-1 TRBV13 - CASSLGARASTEAFF TGTGCCAGCAGCTTAGGAGCCAGGGCGAGTACTGAAGCTTTCTTT
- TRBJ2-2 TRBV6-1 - CASPLSPGQTGELFF TGTGCCAGCCCCCTCTCACCGGGACAAACCGGGGAGCTGTTTTTT
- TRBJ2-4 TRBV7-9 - CASSPGNIQYF TGTGCCAGCAGCCCCGGAAACATTCAGTACTTC
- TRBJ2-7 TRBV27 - CASTPLWAYPSYEQYF TGTGCCAGCACTCCCCTTTGGGCGTATCCCTCCTACGAGCAGTACTTC
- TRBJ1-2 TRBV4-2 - CASSPPGGHGGYTF TGTGCCAGCAGCCCCCCCGGGGGGCATGGTGGCTACACCTTC
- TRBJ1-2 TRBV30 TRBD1 CAWSGRGRKSGYTF TGTGCCTGGAGTGGCAGGGGGCGCAAATCTGGCTACACCTTC
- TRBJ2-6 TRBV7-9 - CASSLFPSEASSGANVLTF TGTGCCAGCAGCTTATTCCCCTCAGAGGCCAGCTCTGGGGCCAACGTCCTGACTTTC
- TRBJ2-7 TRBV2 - CASREAISYEQYF TGTGCCAGCAGGGAGGCAATCTCCTACGAGCAGTACTTC
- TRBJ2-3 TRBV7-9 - CASSSVFADTQYF TGTGCCAGCAGCTCCGTTTTCGCAGATACGCAGTATTTT
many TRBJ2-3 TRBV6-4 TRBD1 CASSDGTGADTQYF TGTGCCAGCAGTGACGGGACAGGGGCAGATACGCAGTATTTT
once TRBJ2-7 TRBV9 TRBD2 CASSAQLRGPGGPTYEQYF TGTGCCAGCAGCGCTCAACTAAGAGGTCCGGGGGGACCAACCTACGAGCAGTACTTC
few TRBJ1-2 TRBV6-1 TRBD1 CASSDRLERGPVEENYGYTF TGTGCCAGCAGTGATCGGTTGGAGAGGGGGCCGGTGGAGGAGAACTATGGCTACACCTTC
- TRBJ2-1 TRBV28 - CASSLGWERPPYNEQFF TGTGCCAGCAGTTTAGGGTGGGAGCGGCCCCCCTACAATGAGCAGTTCTTC
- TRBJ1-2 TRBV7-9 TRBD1 CASSAQGIGYGYTF TGTGCCAGCAGCGCACAGGGGATAGGCTATGGCTACACCTTC
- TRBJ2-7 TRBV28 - CASSLGGTTNEQYF TGTGCCAGCAGTTTAGGTGGGACAACCAACGAGCAGTACTTC
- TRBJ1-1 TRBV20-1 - CSWWGGTEAFF TGCAGTTGGTGGGGGGGCACTGAAGCTTTCTTT
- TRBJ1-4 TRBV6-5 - CASAGGDEKLFF TGTGCCTCCGCGGGAGGGGATGAAAAACTGTTTTTT
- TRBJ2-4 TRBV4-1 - CASSQAPRVYLAKNIQYF TGCGCCAGCAGCCAGGCACCCAGGGTTTATCTAGCCAAAAACATTCAGTACTTC
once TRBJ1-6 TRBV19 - CASTSGNSPLHF TGTGCCAGTACCTCGGGGAATTCACCCCTCCACTTT
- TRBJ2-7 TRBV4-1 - CASSQTRYYEQYF TGCGCCAGCAGCCAGACTCGATACTACGAGCAGTACTTC
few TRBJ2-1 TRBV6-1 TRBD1 CASSEDGTGRNEQFF TGTGCCAGCAGTGAAGATGGGACAGGGCGCAATGAGCAGTTCTTC
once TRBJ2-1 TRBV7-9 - CASSLSPDLNYNEQFF TGTGCCAGCAGCTTATCCCCTGACTTGAACTACAATGAGCAGTTCTTC
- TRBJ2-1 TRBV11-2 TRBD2 CASSLGLAGGYNEQFF TGTGCCAGCAGCTTGGGACTAGCGGGAGGGTACAATGAGCAGTTCTTC
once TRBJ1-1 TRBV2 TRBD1 CASSGGQGRSTTEAFF TGTGCCAGCAGTGGAGGACAGGGCAGGTCCACCACTGAAGCTTTCTTT